This TCR beta chain was profiled in a study of cytomegalovirus exposure and HLA in healthy donors (TCRdb year 2017). About the study as a whole: An earlier analysis of approximately 640 of the donors reported about 250 Gb of sequence data and 100 million to 140 million unique TCR beta sequences from about 180 million T cells. A later genetic analysis used genome-wide SNP genotypes for about 65% of the roughly 700 donors, treating that subset as a discovery cohort. An early release that covered about 600 HLA-typed donors contained 300 to 350 gigabases of sequencing data and around 80 million unique TCR sequences. The study was designed to test whether signatures of past pathogen exposure could be identified by cataloging public T cell receptors. Four or five DR-DQ haplotypes were handled as single units for association and clustering, since linkage in the cohort was strong. Both class I and class II loci were covered by HLA typing, at four-digit resolution. On average, 235,054 unique TCR beta nucleotide sequences were sequenced per donor among a few hundred genotyped donors of the cohort, with around 19% of those sequences being non-productive. Rather than using new phenotypic data, the later analysis identified candidate immune exposures from TCR beta sequences and from how often those sequences occurred across donors. The number of donors typed differed by locus, with about 629-640 for A, B, C, DRB1 and DQB1, approximately 500 for DQA1, 600 to 610 for DPA1, and approximately 470 for DPB1. An earlier analysis of a few hundred of the donors applied high-throughput TCR beta sequencing to assess whether each TCR beta V gene segment acted as functional or pseudogenic. To study patterns of TCR occurrence, a later analysis re-analyzed previously published TCR beta repertoires from under 750 donors and added high-resolution HLA genotyping. High-throughput TCR immunosequencing, statistical association of individual TCRs with disease status, and machine learning were combined to predict cytomegalovirus infection status. Of the 300 to 500 genotyped donors, 75% to 85% were placed in the genetic ancestry cluster associated with self-reported Caucasian donors. Donor age, sex, ethnicity and CMV serostatus were collected together with the repertoire data. Besides the first cohort of approximately 670 subjects, a separate validation cohort made up of roughly 130 different subjects was used. The study profiled the T cell repertoires of 550 to 700 subjects by immunosequencing and related them to cytomegalovirus serostatus. Every repertoire in the discovery cohort had been generated on one and the same sequencing platform. Beyond this particular receptor, the publication reports: An earlier analysis of approximately 500 of the donors showed that most TCR beta V segments appeared in productive rearrangements either about 87% or about 30% of the time, which broadly matched IMGT annotations. Strong co-occurrence of HLA alleles, especially DR and DQ, made assigning TCR associations to individual alleles difficult. In a later analysis, around 17,000 TCR beta sequences were associated with specific HLA alleles at a false discovery rate of 0.05. Several of the top co-occurrence clusters appeared to be linked to parvovirus B19, influenza, CMV and Epstein-Barr virus, according to a later analysis. Presence/absence analyses assumed roughly uniform sequencing depth across donors, an assumption that may not hold. An association between a missense DCLRE1C variant and V-gene and J-gene trimming of TCR beta chains was found in a later genetic analysis and replicated in an independent cohort. A further reported finding was that TCR beta sequences accurately predicted the HLA-A and HLA-B alleles for most subjects in the first cohort. Some IMGT-functional V segments, including TRBV6-2 and TRBV6-3, could not be told apart with the 87-base-pair reads, so those segments were excluded. According to a later analysis, TCR association rates differed among HLA loci, with DRB1 alleles showing the most associated TCRs and HLA-C alleles showing the fewest. This cohort had only TCR beta chains sequenced, and the lack of alpha or paired-chain data limited which features could be detected. In a later genetic analysis, fewer N-insertions in productive TCRs were reported among donors in an Asian-associated ancestry cluster than the approximately 670-donor mean. Most TCR sequences were seen in very few donors, while some public TCRs were found in many individuals. Around 16 rarely observed V segments, including chromosome 9 orphons, were excluded from the earlier analysis of some 590 of the donors because counts were too low. HLA typing was unavailable for some donors at each locus, so association tests used only the typed subset. The sequencing pipeline was judged likely to have produced a cluster of highly shared sequence variants as a technical artifact. For the cohort, immune exposure information was limited to CMV serostatus. The study gave a list of roughly 150 TCR beta chains associated with cytomegalovirus. Correlated functional status among segregating V segments might be attributable to linkage disequilibrium, but an unknown experimental factor could not be ruled out. In vitro tests confirmed that a few of the cytomegalovirus-associated TCR beta chains recognize cytomegalovirus antigens. The authors suggested that the approach could potentially be generalized to other disease states and immunological phenotypes. Most CMV-associated TCR beta chains appeared to be HLA-restricted in a later analysis, and the HLA associations seemed to be driven largely by CMV exposure. The classifier was reported to diagnose cytomegalovirus status with high specificity and sensitivity in both the original cohort and the validation cohort. In a later analysis, HLA-associated TCR beta chains were found to be more clonally expanded and to have lower generation probabilities than equally common non-associated chains.

Only a few counts were recorded for this clone. What antigen it recognizes has not been identified. No much larger clone is present one base from it, and per-base qualities are unavailable. CDR1 SGHTA and CDR2 FQGNSA are derived from the germline V gene. Taken from cysteine to phenylalanine, the CDR3 has 14 residues. Only the CDR3 region is kept as DNA, spanning 42 bases read in frame from base 1. V drops 1 base and J drops 6 bases, leaving 12 bases in between. The cohort was made up of approximately 670 healthy bone marrow donors. At the time of sampling, every cohort member was nominally healthy, though immune exposures that went unrecorded were likely present. The donor was CMV seronegative and was included in the group of 352 seronegative cohort members. Each donor provided a peripheral blood sample, and peripheral blood mononuclear cells were used for TCR beta sequencing. The Qiagen DNeasy Blood Extraction Kit was used to extract genomic DNA from the blood cell samples.

Library construction relied on the immunoSEQ multiplex PCR assay. A mixture of 60 forward primers for TCR Vbeta segments and 13 reverse primers for TCR Jbeta segments was used in the multiplex PCR. A multiplex PCR assay on genomic DNA amplified the CDR3 region of rearranged TCR beta genes. The amplified TCR beta libraries were sequenced on the Illumina HiSeq System as 87-base-pair reads. The study's own analysis went as follows. A later analysis counted approximately 84 million unique TCR beta chains across the 650 to 700 repertoires, and roughly 11 million of these chains were shared by at least two donors. Raw reads were error-corrected and collapsed into unique sequences by a nearest-neighbor algorithm in which closely related sequences were merged to remove PCR and sequencing errors. CDR3 sequences were aligned to IMGT reference sequences to assign V, D and J gene segments. For a sequence to be retained, a match of at least six nucleotides to both a V gene segment and a J gene segment was required. A rearrangement counted as productive if the CDR3 had no stop codons and remained in frame with V and J, and every other rearrangement counted as non-productive. CDR3 was defined by IMGT convention, running from the second conserved V-encoded cysteine to the conserved J-encoded phenylalanine. In an earlier analysis of roughly 580 of the donors, sequences lacking an unambiguous match to a single V gene segment were excluded. An earlier analysis of several hundred of the donors called V segments functional above 56.7% productive rearrangements and segregating when the between-donor standard deviation exceeded 5%. A statistical classification framework was built for diagnosing cytomegalovirus status from the catalog of TCR beta chain sequences. In a later analysis, V and J genes were assigned by comparing TCR nucleotide sequences against IMGT/GENE-DB human TR gene sequences. Using the TCRdist pipeline, a later analysis assigned CDR3 sequences along with most-parsimonious VDJ recombination scenarios. In a later analysis, every TCR beta chain was defined by the combination of its CDR3 amino acid sequence and its V-gene family, and reads without a unique V-gene family were dropped. A later analysis removed 500 to 600 highly shared, low-generation-probability nucleotide sequences to deal with suspected cross-contamination and a sequencing artifact. For each public chain, a later analysis derived a clonal expansion index from normalized ranks of inferred template counts within each repertoire. In a later analysis, generation probabilities were computed using a VDJ recombination model fitted to out-of-frame rearrangements, and the results were checked against IGoR. A later analysis scored TCR-TCR, TCR-HLA and TCR-CMV co-occurrence with hypergeometric tests, applying a repertoire-size bias correction to TCR pairs. False discovery rates were estimated in a later analysis by permuting HLA or CMV assignments 20 times. In a later analysis, co-occurring TCRs were grouped using DBSCAN, and TCRdist sequence similarity was added for clustering within HLA-allele-positive subsets. Repertoires with fewer than 30,000 or more than 120,000 public chains were left out of co-occurrence clustering, as were a handful of repertoires with anomalous nucleotide sharing. The source is immuneACCESS, and TCRdb retained only in-frame sequences with V and J called. Part of the clones is not carried over; for the studies checked, unresolved V genes explain less than half of this, and the remainder is unexplained. That table is the source of V, J and clone size, and D and trimming were worked out from the DNA. This sample holds approximately 220,000 clones; about 79% were observed only once. The leading ten clones occupy 1.5% to 2% of the sample.

This TCR was sampled from a male donor in good health and CMV-seronegative. The V and J segments used are TRBV7-2 and TRBJ1-2; the D gene is perhaps TRBD1, from 5 matching bases. The sequenced sample consisted of PBMCs. The DNA sequence is given as TGTGCCAGCAGCTTAGGGGGGGGAACAGATGGCTACACCTTC. Its translation reads: CASSLGGGTDGYTF. Reference TRBV7-2 and TRBJ1-2 proteins supply the regions before and after the CDR3; the full variable domain is: GAGVSQSPSNKVTEKGKDVELRCDPISGHTALYWYRQSLGQGLEFLIYFQGNSAPDKSGLPSDRFSAERTGGSVSTLTIQRTQQEDSAVYLCASSLGGGTDGYTFGSGTRLTVV.